Listed below are T cell receptor beta chains from one sample, sequenced in a study of blood T cells in healthy people across ages. TCRdb called the 5' RACE reads again in MiXCR, with one record for every CDR3 protein. This sample has more than 1 million distinct CDR3 sequences, with under 45% found just once. The sequencing input was blood. The receptors derive from an older woman in good health. Both conserved end residues are part of each CDR3. The D gene is left open where the match is weak. Clone size appears in some rows only: once, few, many, or a class for an expanded clone.

clone size: NA
J gene: TRBJ2-7
V gene: TRBV5-1
D gene: NA
CDR3 DNA: TGCGCCAGCAGCTTGGTACCAGGGGGGAGGGACGAGCAGTACTTC
CDR3 protein: CASSLVPGGRDEQYF

clone size: NA
J gene: TRBJ2-7
V gene: TRBV6-1
D gene: TRBD2
CDR3 DNA: TGTGCCAGCAGTGTACTAGCGGAATACTACGAGCAGTACTTC
CDR3 protein: CASSVLAEYYEQYF

clone size: few
J gene: TRBJ2-3
V gene: TRBV7-9
D gene: NA
CDR3 DNA: TGTGCCAGCAGCTTTCAGGCGGGAACCACAGATACGCAGTATTTT
CDR3 protein: CASSFQAGTTDTQYF

clone size: once
J gene: TRBJ2-5
V gene: TRBV4-1
D gene: TRBD2
CDR3 DNA: TGCGCCAGCAGCCAACTGGGGACTAGTCCCTGGGAGCAGTACTTC
CDR3 protein: CASSQLGTSPWEQYF

clone size: many
J gene: TRBJ1-5
V gene: TRBV6-1
D gene: NA
CDR3 DNA: TGTGCCAGCAGTCCCACCCGCAGGAGTAAGAATCAGCCCCAGCATTTT
CDR3 protein: CASSPTRRSKNQPQHF

clone size: many
J gene: TRBJ1-2
V gene: TRBV10-3
D gene: NA
CDR3 DNA: TGTGCCACCCAGGACGCAAACTATGGCTACACCTTC
CDR3 protein: CATQDANYGYTF

clone size: NA
J gene: TRBJ2-5
V gene: TRBV5-1
D gene: NA
CDR3 DNA: TGCGCCAGCAGCTTGGCCCTCGGGGGCGGAGGCAATGAGCAGTACTTC
CDR3 protein: CASSLALGGGGNEQYF

clone size: NA
J gene: TRBJ2-1
V gene: TRBV20-1
D gene: TRBD1
CDR3 DNA: TGCAGTGCTAGAGATCGGCAGGGGGCCTACAATGAGCAGTTCTTC
CDR3 protein: CSARDRQGAYNEQFF

clone size: few
J gene: TRBJ1-1
V gene: TRBV20-1
D gene: NA
CDR3 DNA: TGCAGTGCTAGTACCCCGTGGGGGTCACGCGACAAGGCCGTGGGTGCTTTCTTT
CDR3 protein: CSASTPWGSRDKAVGAFF

clone size: NA
J gene: TRBJ2-3
V gene: TRBV6-5
D gene: NA
CDR3 DNA: TGTGCCAGCAGTTCGACTGTCCCTAGCACAGATACGCAGTATTTT
CDR3 protein: CASSSTVPSTDTQYF

clone size: few
J gene: TRBJ1-2
V gene: TRBV20-1
D gene: TRBD1
CDR3 DNA: TGCAGTGCTAGTAGACAGGGAACCCCAAGGGGCTATGGCTACACCTTC
CDR3 protein: CSASRQGTPRGYGYTF

clone size: NA
J gene: TRBJ2-1
V gene: TRBV6-6
D gene: TRBD1
CDR3 DNA: TGTGCCAGCAGTTACGGGACAGCCTTCTACGAGCAGTTCTTC
CDR3 protein: CASSYGTAFYEQFF

clone size: NA
J gene: TRBJ2-3
V gene: TRBV20-1
D gene: NA
CDR3 DNA: TGCAGTGCAATCCTCCGGGCCCCTCCAGATACGCAGTATTTT
CDR3 protein: CSAILRAPPDTQYF